This TCR beta chain stems from a study of glioma-infiltrating T cells after dendritic cell vaccination. Study information: Patients had newly diagnosed or recurrent glioblastoma and received dendritic cell vaccines.

Profiled with immunoSEQ multiplex PCR; TCRdb holds only in-frame clones, not every one. Of about 92,000 clones listed, 70% to 90% were seen once; the top ten hold approximately 15%. No glioblastoma patient carried an isocitrate dehydrogenase mutation. Unmatched junction bases numbered 13, after V lost 5 bases and J lost 2 bases. Germline assignment: CDR1 SGHTA and CDR2 FQGTGA. There are 19 residues in the CDR3. This receptor was obtained from a human donor with glioblastoma. The chain has TRBV7-3 and TRBJ2-6, with 9 bases fitting TRBD2. Here the sequenced sample was blood, taken before dendritic cell vaccination. CDR3 in DNA: TGTGCCAGCAGCCCCTCGGGAAGCGGGAGGCTCACTGGGGCCAACGTCCTGACTTTC. The encoded protein is CASSPSGSGRLTGANVLTF.